This TCR beta chain was sequenced for a study of vaccination and CD4 T cells after COVID-19. General study points: Analysis covered relatively few convalescent patients and lacked any early post-infection timepoints.

Indicated treatment: roughly ten-day PBMC culture with coronavirus spike peptide pools or control peptides (ViraFEST assay). Worth noting for this clonotype: The antigen remains undetermined.

There are 16 residues in the CDR3. V lost 5 bases and J lost 0, with 14 bases in between. The germline V gene has CDR1 SEHNR and CDR2 FQNEAQ (reference sequence). The Oncomine TCR Beta short-read assay was applied to DNA of cultured CD4+ T cells. TCRdb reprocessed the PCR reads with MiXCR, giving one entry per CDR3 protein. This sample yields over 20,000 distinct CDR3 sequences, of which about half are seen a single time; around 5.5% belongs to the top ten. The V gene is TRBV7-9, the J gene TRBJ2-4; D is unresolved. The sample was CD4+ T cells from blood, cultured in vitro. This clonotype was obtained from a human donor who had recovered from COVID-19. CDR3 sequence: CASSPPAALAKNIQYF. The CDR3 coding sequence is TGTGCCAGCAGCCCCCCCGCGGCCCTAGCCAAAAACATTCAGTACTTC.